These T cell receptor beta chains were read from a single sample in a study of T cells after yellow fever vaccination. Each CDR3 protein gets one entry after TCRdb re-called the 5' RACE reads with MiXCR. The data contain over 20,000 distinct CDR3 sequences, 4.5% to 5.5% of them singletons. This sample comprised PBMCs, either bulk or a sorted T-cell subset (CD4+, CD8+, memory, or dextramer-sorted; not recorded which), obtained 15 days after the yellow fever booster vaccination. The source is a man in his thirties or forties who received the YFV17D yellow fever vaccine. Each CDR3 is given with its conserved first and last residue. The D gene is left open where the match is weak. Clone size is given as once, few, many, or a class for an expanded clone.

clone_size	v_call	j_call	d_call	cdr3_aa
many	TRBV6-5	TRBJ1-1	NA	CASTRSRRVETEAFF
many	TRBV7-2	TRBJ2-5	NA	CASSFSGMYQETQYF
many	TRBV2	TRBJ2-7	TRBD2	CASSSGRAGYEQYF
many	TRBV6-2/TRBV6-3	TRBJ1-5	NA	CASSSPGSNQPQHF
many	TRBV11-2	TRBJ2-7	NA	CASSLLHSYEQYF
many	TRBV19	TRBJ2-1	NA	CASSIGGSYNEQFF
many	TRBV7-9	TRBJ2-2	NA	CASTPWGGLLSGELFF
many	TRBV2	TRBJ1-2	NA	CASSGRASGDYGYTF
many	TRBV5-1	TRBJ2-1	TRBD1	CASSLRQGHEQFF
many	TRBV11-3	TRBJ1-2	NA	CASSSSRGSVGYTF
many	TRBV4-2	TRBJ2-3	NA	CASSQPGRTDTQYF
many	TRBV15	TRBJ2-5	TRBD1	CATSRNPGGGETQYF
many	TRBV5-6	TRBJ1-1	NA	CASSLLQVNTEAFF
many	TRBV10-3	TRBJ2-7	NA	CAISEVGSSLSYEQYF
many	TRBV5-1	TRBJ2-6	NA	CASSFRPSSGANVLTF
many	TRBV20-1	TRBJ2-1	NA	CSAGDGSTYNEQFF
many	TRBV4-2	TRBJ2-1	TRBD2	CASSQDHGGSSYNEQFF
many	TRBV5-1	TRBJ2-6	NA	CASSPEPSGANVLTF
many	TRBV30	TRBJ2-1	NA	CAWSVGSSYNEQFF